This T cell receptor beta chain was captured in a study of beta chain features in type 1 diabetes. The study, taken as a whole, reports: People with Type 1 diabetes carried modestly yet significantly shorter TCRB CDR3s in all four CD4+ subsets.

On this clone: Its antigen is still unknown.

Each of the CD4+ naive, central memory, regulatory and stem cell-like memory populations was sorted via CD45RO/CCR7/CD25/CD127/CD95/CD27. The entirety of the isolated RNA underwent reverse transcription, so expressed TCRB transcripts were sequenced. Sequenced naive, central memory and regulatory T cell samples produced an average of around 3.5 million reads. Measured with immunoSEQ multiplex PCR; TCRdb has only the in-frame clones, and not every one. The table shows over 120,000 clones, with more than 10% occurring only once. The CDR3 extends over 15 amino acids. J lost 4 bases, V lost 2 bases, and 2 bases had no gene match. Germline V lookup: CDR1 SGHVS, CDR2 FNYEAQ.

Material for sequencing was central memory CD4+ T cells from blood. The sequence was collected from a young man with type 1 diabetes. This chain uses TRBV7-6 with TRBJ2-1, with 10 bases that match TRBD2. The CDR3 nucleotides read TGTGCCAGCAGCTTAACTAGCGGGGAGTACAATGAGCAGTTCTTC. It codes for CASSLTSGEYNEQFF.